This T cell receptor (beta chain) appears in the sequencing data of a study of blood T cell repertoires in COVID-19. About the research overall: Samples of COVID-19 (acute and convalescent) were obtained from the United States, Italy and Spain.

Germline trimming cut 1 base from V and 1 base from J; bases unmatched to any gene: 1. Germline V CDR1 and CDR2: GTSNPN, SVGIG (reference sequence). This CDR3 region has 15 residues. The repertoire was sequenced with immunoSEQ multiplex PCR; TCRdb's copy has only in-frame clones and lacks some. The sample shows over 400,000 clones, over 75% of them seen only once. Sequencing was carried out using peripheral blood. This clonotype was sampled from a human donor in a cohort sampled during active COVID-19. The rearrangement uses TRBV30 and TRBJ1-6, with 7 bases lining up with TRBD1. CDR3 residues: CAWSGRGSYNSPLHF. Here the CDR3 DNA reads TGTGCCTGGAGTGGCAGGGGGTCCTATAATTCACCCCTCCACTTT. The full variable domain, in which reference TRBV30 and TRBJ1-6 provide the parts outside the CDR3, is SQTIHQWPATLVQPVGSPLSLECTVEGTSNPNLYWYRQAAGRGLQLLFYSVGIGQISSEVPQNLSASRPQDRQFILSSKKLLLSDSGFYLCAWSGRGSYNSPLHFGNGTRLTVT.